This paragraph covers one T cell receptor (beta chain) sequence. Antigen: not known. CDR3 length equals 15 residues. Germline V CDR1 and CDR2: SGHTA, FQGTGA. The germline V and J ends were trimmed by 1 base and 4 bases, with 10 bases remaining between them. This specimen comes from a study of T cell responses to AZD1222 COVID-19 vaccine. Using immunoSEQ multiplex PCR, the repertoire was profiled, and TCRdb retains in-frame clones only, with some absent. Of fewer than 140,000 clones in the sample, about nine tenths were seen once. Notes on the study in general: Two doses of AZD1222 preceded a rise in Spike-specific TCR breadth and depth.

This rearrangement joins TRBV7-3 to TRBJ2-2, with D uncertain. The sample in question was peripheral blood, obtained 28 days after the second AZD1222 dose. The sequence came from an adult who received the AZD1222 COVID-19 vaccine. CDR3 coding DNA: TGTGCCAGCAGCTTAATTAGTAGCTCCACCGGGGAGCTGTTTTTT. This encodes CASSLISSSTGELFF.